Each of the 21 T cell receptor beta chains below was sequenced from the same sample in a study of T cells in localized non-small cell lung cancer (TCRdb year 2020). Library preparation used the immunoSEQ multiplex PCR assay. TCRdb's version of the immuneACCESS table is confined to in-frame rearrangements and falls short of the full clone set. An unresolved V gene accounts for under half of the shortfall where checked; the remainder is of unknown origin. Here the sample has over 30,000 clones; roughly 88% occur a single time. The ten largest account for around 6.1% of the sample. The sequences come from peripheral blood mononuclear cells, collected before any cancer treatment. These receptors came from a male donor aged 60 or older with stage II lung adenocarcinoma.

CDR3 in amino acids: CASSQDPGLAGVFF. DNA for the CDR3: TGTGCCAGCAGCCAAGACCCCGGACTAGCGGGGGTCTTCTTC. The J gene is TRBJ2-1, the V gene TRBV14, with 13 bases matching TRBD2. The J segment lost 16 bases and the V segment lost 0 bases, leaving 6 bases of the junction unmatched. CDR3 length: 14 amino acids. Germline lookup yields CDR1 SGHDN and CDR2 FVKESK.

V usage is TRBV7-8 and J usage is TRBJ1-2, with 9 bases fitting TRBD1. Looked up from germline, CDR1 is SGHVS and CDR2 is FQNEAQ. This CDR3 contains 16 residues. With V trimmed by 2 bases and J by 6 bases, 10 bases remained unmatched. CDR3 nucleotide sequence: TGTGCCAGCAGCTTAAAGGGTGGGACAGGGCTGGATGGCTACACCTTC. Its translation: CASSLKGGTGLDGYTF.

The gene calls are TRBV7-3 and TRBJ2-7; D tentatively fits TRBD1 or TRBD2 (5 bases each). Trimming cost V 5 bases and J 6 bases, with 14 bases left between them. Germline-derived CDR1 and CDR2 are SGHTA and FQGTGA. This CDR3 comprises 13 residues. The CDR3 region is CASSRDRRSEQYF. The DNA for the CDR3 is TGTGCCAGCAGCCGGGACCGTCGCTCCGAGCAGTACTTC.

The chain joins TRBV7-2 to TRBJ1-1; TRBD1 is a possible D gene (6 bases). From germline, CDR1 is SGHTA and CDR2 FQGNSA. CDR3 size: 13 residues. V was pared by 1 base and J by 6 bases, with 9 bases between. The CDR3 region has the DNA TGTGCCAGCAGCTTAGAGTGGACAGCTGAAGCTTTCTTT. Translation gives CASSLEWTAEAFF.

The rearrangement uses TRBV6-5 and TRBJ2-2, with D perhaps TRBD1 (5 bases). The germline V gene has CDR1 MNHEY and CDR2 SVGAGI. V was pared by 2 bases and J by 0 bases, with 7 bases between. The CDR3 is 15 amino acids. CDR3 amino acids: CASSYGATNTGELFF. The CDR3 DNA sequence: TGTGCCAGCAGTTACGGGGCAACGAACACCGGGGAGCTGTTTTTT.

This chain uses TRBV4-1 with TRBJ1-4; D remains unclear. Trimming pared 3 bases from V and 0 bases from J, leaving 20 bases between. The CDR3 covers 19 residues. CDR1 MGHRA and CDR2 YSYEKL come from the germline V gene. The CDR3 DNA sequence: TGCGCCAGCAGCCATCCCTGGCAGCTCCGTGTTGCAACTAATGAAAAACTGTTTTTT. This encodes CASSHPWQLRVATNEKLFF.

The CDR3 nucleotides are TGTGCCAGCAGCCTCACTAGTGGCGGGGGGACCCAGTACTTC. The encoded protein is CASSLTSGGGTQYF. The chain recombines TRBV7-9 with TRBJ2-5, with 7 bases aligning to TRBD2. The CDR3 contains 14 residues. V lost 5 bases and J lost 7; bases outside the gene matches: 10. Germline V gene data show CDR1 as SEHNR and CDR2 as FQNEAQ (reference sequence).

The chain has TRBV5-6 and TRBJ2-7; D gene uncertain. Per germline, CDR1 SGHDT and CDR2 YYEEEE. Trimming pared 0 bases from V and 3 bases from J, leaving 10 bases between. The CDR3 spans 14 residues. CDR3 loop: CASSLATVFYEQYF. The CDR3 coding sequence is TGTGCCAGCAGCTTGGCGACGGTCTTCTACGAGCAGTACTTC.

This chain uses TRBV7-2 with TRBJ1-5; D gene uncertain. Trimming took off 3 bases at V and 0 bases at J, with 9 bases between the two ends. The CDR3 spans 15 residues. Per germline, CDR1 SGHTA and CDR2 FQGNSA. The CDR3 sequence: CASSFSLNSNQPQHF. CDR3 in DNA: TGTGCCAGCAGCTTTTCACTTAATAGCAATCAGCCCCAGCATTTT.

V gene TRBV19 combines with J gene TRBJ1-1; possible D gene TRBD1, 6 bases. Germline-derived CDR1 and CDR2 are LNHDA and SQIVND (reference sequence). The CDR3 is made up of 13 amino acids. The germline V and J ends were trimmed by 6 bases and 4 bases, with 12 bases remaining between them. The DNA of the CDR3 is TGTGCCAGTAGCTCACAGGGTGGCACTGAAGCTTTCTTT. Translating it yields CASSSQGGTEAFF.

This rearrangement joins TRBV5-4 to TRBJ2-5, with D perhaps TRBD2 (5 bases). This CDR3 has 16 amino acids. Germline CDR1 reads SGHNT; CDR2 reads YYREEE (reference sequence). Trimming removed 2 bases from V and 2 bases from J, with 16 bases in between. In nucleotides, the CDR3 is TGTGCCAGCAGCTTTGGTTGGTTGGGGAGTCAAGAGACCCAGTACTTC. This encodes CASSFGWLGSQETQYF.

The CDR3 loop reads CASKLGPMTDTQYF. The CDR3 bases are TGTGCCAGCAAGTTGGGACCCATGACAGATACGCAGTATTTT. The V call is TRBV7-3, the J call TRBJ2-3; TRBD1 or TRBD2 may be the D gene (5 bases each). Germline-derived CDR1 and CDR2 are SGHTA and FQGTGA. Between the trimmed V and J ends, which lost 7 bases and 3 bases, there was a span of 14 bases. The CDR3 consists of 14 residues. The full variable domain, its missing parts supplied by reference TRBV7-3 and TRBJ2-3, is GAGVSQTPSNKVTEKGKYVELRCDPISGHTALYWYRQSLGQGPEFLIYFQGTGAADDSGLPNDRFFAVRPEGSVSTLKIQRTERGDSAVYLCASKLGPMTDTQYFGPGTRLTVL.

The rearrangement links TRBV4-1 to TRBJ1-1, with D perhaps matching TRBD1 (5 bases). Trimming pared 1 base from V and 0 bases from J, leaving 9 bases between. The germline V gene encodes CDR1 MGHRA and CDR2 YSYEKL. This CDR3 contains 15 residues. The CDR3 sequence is CASSQGDGLNTEAFF. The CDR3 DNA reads TGCGCCAGCAGCCAAGGGGACGGCCTGAACACTGAAGCTTTCTTT.

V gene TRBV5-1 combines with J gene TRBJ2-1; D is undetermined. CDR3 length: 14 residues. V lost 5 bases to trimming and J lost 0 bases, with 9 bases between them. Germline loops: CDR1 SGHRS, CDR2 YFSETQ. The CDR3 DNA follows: TGCGCCAGCAGGATTCTTCCCTCCTACAATGAGCAGTTCTTC. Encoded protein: CASRILPSYNEQFF. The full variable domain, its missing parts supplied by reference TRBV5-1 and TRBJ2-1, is KAGVTQTPRYLIKTRGQQVTLSCSPISGHRSVSWYQQTPGQGLQFLFEYFSETQRNKGNFPGRFSGRQFSNSRSEMNVSTLELGDSALYLCASRILPSYNEQFFGPGTRLTVL.

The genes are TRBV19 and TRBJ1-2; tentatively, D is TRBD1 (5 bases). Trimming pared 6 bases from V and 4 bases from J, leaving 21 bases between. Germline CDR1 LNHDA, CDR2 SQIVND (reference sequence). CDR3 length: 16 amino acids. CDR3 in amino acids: CASRRRTGGEIYGYTF. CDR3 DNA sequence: TGTGCCAGTAGGAGAAGGACGGGGGGGGAGATCTATGGCTACACCTTC.

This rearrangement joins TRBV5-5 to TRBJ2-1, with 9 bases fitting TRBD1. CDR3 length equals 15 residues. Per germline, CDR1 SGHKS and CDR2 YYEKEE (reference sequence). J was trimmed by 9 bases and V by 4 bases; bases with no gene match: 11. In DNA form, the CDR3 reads TGTGCCAGCAGCCGGGACAGGGTCTATTCTGGTGAGCAGTTCTTC. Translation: CASSRDRVYSGEQFF. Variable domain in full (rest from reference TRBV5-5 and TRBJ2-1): DAGVTQSPTHLIKTRGQQVTLRCSPISGHKSVSWYQQVLGQGPQFIFQYYEKEERGRGNFPDRFSARQFPNYSSELNVNALLLGDSALYLCASSRDRVYSGEQFFGPGTRLTVL.

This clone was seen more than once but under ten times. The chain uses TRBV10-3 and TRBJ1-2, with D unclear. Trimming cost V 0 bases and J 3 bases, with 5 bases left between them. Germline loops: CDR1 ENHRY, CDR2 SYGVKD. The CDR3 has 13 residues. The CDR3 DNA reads TGTGCCATCAGTGAGTCCGGAGACTATGGCTACACCTTC. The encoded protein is CAISESGDYGYTF.

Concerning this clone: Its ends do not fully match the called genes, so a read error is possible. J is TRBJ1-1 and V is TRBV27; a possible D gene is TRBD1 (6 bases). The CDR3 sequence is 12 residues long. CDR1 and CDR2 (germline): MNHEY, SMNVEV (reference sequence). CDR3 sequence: CACSFWGGEAFF. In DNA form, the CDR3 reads TGTGCCTGCAGTTTCTGGGGGGGCGAAGCTTTCTTT.

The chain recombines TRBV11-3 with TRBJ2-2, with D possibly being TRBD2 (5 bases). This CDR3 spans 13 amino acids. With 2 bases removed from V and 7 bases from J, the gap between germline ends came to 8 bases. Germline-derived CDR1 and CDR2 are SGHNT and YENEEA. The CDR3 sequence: CASSLRGVGELFF. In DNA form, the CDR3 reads TGTGCCAGCAGCTTACGGGGTGTCGGGGAGCTGTTTTTT.

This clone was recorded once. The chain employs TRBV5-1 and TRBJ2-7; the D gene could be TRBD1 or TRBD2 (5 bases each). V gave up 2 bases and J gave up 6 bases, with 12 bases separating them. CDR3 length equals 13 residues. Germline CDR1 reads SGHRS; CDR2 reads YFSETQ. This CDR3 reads CASSFEGQGEQYF. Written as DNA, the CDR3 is TGCGCCAGCAGCTTCGAGGGGCAGGGCGAGCAGTACTTC.

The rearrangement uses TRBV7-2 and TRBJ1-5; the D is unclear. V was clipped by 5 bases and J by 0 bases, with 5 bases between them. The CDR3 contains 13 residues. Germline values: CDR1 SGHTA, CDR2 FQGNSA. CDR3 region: CASSPYSNQPQHF. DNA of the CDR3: TGTGCCAGCAGCCCGTATAGCAATCAGCCCCAGCATTTT. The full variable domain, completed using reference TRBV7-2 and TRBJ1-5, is GAGVSQSPSNKVTEKGKDVELRCDPISGHTALYWYRQSLGQGLEFLIYFQGNSAPDKSGLPSDRFSAERTGGSVSTLTIQRTQQEDSAVYLCASSPYSNQPQHFGDGTRLSIL.